These 24 T cell receptor beta chains originate from one sample sequenced in a study of Ad26.COV2.S vaccination and SARS-CoV-2 variants. Treatment denoted: over 15 received Ad26.COV2.S at low or high dose, single or two shots; roughly five received placebo; per-sample allocation not given. Sample collection was performed on day 63 after the first vaccine or placebo injection. Repertoires were generated with immunoSEQ multiplex PCR, while TCRdb's copy carries only in-frame clones and drops some. Here the sample spans 200,000 to 300,000 clones, 88% being singletons. The sequencing used peripheral blood, collected in a trial of Ad26.COV2.S vaccine versus placebo. The source is a person aged 18 to 59 who received the Ad26.COV2.S COVID-19 vaccine or a placebo.

This clone was detected once. The V and J genes are TRBV19 and TRBJ2-5; unclear D gene. Germline V gene data show CDR1 as LNHDA and CDR2 as SQIVND (reference sequence). The CDR3 contains 11 residues. V dropped 10 bases and J dropped 3 bases, with 9 bases sitting between them. In nucleotides, the CDR3 is TGTGCCACACAGCAGAAAGAGACCCAGTACTTC. Translation gives CATQQKETQYF. Full variable domain (rest looked up from reference TRBV19 and TRBJ2-5): DGGITQSPKYLFRKEGQNVTLSCEQNLNHDAMYWYRQDPGQGLRLIYYSQIVNDFQKGDIAEGYSVSREKKESFPLTVTSAQKNPTAFYLCATQQKETQYFGPGTRLLVL.

This clone was observed a handful of times. The V and J genes are TRBV4-1 and TRBJ2-7, with a possible D match to TRBD1 (5 bases). Trimming took off 0 bases at V and 2 bases at J, with 11 bases between the two ends. CDR1 and CDR2 from the germline V gene are MGHRA and YSYEKL. This CDR3 has 15 amino acids. The CDR3 loop is CASSQDHPGPYEQYF. The CDR3 DNA reads as TGCGCCAGCAGCCAAGATCATCCAGGGCCCTACGAGCAGTACTTC.

The chain carries TRBV10-1 and TRBJ1-6; D is uncertain. The CDR3 contains 17 residues. The germline gives CDR1 WNHNN, CDR2 SYGVQD (reference sequence). Trimming cost V 4 bases and J 0 bases, with 13 bases left between them. The CDR3 coding sequence is TGCGCCAGCAGTGGGCCTCACGGGAGCTCCTATAATTCACCCCTCCACTTT. It yields the protein CASSGPHGSSYNSPLHF.

V usage is TRBV2 and J usage is TRBJ2-3, with TRBD2 identical over 14 bases. The V and J ends lost 1 base and 1 base, in that order; junction bases with no gene match: 4. Germline lookup yields CDR1 SNHLY and CDR2 FYNNEI. CDR3 length equals 18 residues. The CDR3 sequence is CASSEGLAGGLGTDTQYF. The CDR3, as DNA: TGTGCCAGCAGTGAAGGACTAGCGGGGGGGCTAGGCACAGATACGCAGTATTTT.

The CDR3 nucleotides are TGTGCCAGCAGCGCCTCTACAGGGTACCAAGAGACCCAGTACTTC. Translated, it gives CASSASTGYQETQYF. The rearrangement links TRBV7-2 to TRBJ2-5; weak D call: TRBD1 (6 bases). Germline V lookup: CDR1 SGHTA, CDR2 FQGNSA. CDR3 length: 15 amino acids. Trimming left V 5 bases short and J 0 bases short, with 13 bases between.

This chain joins TRBV30 and TRBJ2-1; D is uncertain. The CDR3 is 14 amino acids. CDR1 GTSNPN and CDR2 SVGIG come from the germline V gene (reference sequence). The ends were cut back, 7 bases at V and 5 bases at J, with 18 bases in the middle. CDR3: CALRIRQANNEQFF. The CDR3 DNA reads as TGTGCCTTAAGGATTCGACAAGCTAACAATGAGCAGTTCTTC.

Concerning this clone: At one end the junction does not follow the germline gene, possibly because of a read error. The chain couples TRBV7-7 to TRBJ2-7; D is undetermined. The CDR3 runs 16 residues. CDR1 is SSHAT and CDR2 is FNYEAQ in the germline V gene (reference sequence). The CDR3 region has the DNA TGTGCTAGCAGCTTTCAGGCCACCCGGACCGCCGACGAGCAGTACTTC. Amino acids: CASSFQATRTADEQYF.

The rearrangement links TRBV19 to TRBJ2-2, with D unresolved. The CDR3 contains 14 residues. In germline, CDR1 is LNHDA, CDR2 SQIVND (reference sequence). Between the trimmed V and J ends, which lost 4 bases and 3 bases, there was a span of 9 bases. This CDR3 is CASSKTVDTGELFF. The CDR3 region has the DNA TGTGCCAGTAGTAAAACAGTCGACACCGGGGAGCTGTTTTTT.

The J gene is TRBJ1-5, the V gene TRBV7-3, with 10 bases that match TRBD1. In germline, CDR1 is SGHTA, CDR2 FQGTGA. The J segment lost 1 base and the V segment lost 5 bases, leaving 2 bases of the junction unmatched. This CDR3 comprises 15 residues. Written as DNA, the CDR3 is TGTGCCAGCAGCCAGACAGGGGGCAGCAATCAGCCCCAGCATTTT. It is translated as CASSQTGGSNQPQHF.

The genes are TRBV18 and TRBJ2-7; TRBD1 matches 7 bases. Germline loops: CDR1 KGHSH, CDR2 LQKENI. Germline trimming cut 3 bases from V and 4 bases from J; bases unmatched to any gene: 6. The CDR3 covers 14 residues. The CDR3 region has the DNA TGTGCCAGCTCACCTTCAGGGGGAACATACGAGCAGTACTTC. As protein: CASSPSGGTYEQYF.

The J gene is TRBJ1-3, the V gene TRBV3-1 (or the pseudogene TRBV3-2); D not certain. In germline, CDR1 is LGHDT, CDR2 YNNKEL (reference sequence). V lost 1 base, J lost 4 bases, and 14 bases lay in between. This CDR3 has 16 residues. For the CDR3, the DNA is TGTGCCAGCAGCCAAGGAATTCGATTAACCGGAAACACCATATATTTT. Translated, it gives CASSQGIRLTGNTIYF.

The chain carries TRBV11-2 and TRBJ2-1; 8 bases match TRBD2. The CDR3 is 17 amino acids. From germline, CDR1 is SGHAT and CDR2 FQNNGV. V shed 4 bases, J shed 5 bases, and the junction held 13 bases outside the gene matches. The CDR3 sequence is CASSSTSVGRGNNEQFF. The CDR3 nucleotides read TGTGCCAGCAGCTCTACTAGCGTCGGGAGGGGGAACAATGAGCAGTTCTTC.

The chain employs TRBV7-3 and TRBJ1-5; D remains unclear. This CDR3 is built from 14 residues. V lost 2 bases and J 4 bases, leaving 9 bases between the germline ends. CDR1 is SGHTA and CDR2 is FQGTGA in the germline V gene. The CDR3 sequence is CASSLPIRNQPQHF. The CDR3 nucleotides read TGTGCCAGCAGCTTACCGATACGTAATCAGCCCCAGCATTTT.

The CDR3 reads CASSTSMSRDSSNQPQHF. The CDR3 DNA follows: TGTGCCAGCAGCACCTCCATGAGTCGGGATTCCAGCAATCAGCCCCAGCATTTT. The genes are TRBV21-1 and TRBJ1-5. TRBV21-1 represents a pseudogene. The CDR3 is 18 residues long.

Here the CDR3 DNA reads TGTGCCAGCAGTTACTTGAGGGACAGGGGGCTTCTTCCCTACAATGAGCAGTTCTTC. This sequence encodes CASSYLRDRGLLPYNEQFF. This chain connects TRBV6-2 or TRBV6-3 to TRBJ2-1, with TRBD1 identical over 12 bases. V shed 1 base and J 2 bases; nucleotides not matched to a gene: 9. This CDR3 has 19 residues. Germline V gives CDR1 MNHEY, CDR2 SVGEGT.

The rearrangement uses TRBV5-1 and TRBJ2-7; 10 bases align to TRBD2. This CDR3 contains 15 residues. V trimming: 4 bases; J trimming: 4 bases; junction bases outside the gene matches: 8. Germline V gene sequence: CDR1 SGHRS, CDR2 YFSETQ. In DNA form, the CDR3 reads TGCGCCAGCAGCCCCCGGACTAGCGGTAAATACGAGCAGTACTTC. This gives the protein CASSPRTSGKYEQYF.

This clone was detected only once. This chain uses TRBV7-3 with TRBJ2-7; D possibly corresponds to TRBD2 (5 bases). V gave up 3 bases and J gave up 4 bases, with 10 bases separating them. Germline CDR1 and CDR2: SGHTA and FQGTGA. The CDR3 covers 13 residues. The CDR3 DNA is TGTGCCAGCAGCTTGGCTCCGGGGTACGAGCAGTACTTC. This gives the protein CASSLAPGYEQYF.

The chain joins TRBV29-1 to TRBJ2-1; 9 nucleotides align to TRBD1. Germline CDR1 reads SQVTM; CDR2 reads ANQGSEA. After removal of 5 bases from V and 6 bases from J, the junction contained 2 bases not matched to a gene. The CDR3 extends over 12 amino acids. For the CDR3, the DNA is TGCAGCGTTCCGACAGGGGGCAATGAGCAGTTCTTC. It yields the protein CSVPTGGNEQFF.

The chain combines TRBV18 with TRBJ2-7; 8 bases map to TRBD2. The CDR3 loop spans 15 amino acids. The germline gives CDR1 KGHSH, CDR2 LQKENI. V dropped 3 bases and J dropped 5; count of bases not matched to a gene: 9. CDR3 sequence reads: CASSPQTGGPHEQYF. DNA for the CDR3: TGTGCCAGCTCACCGCAAACGGGGGGGCCGCACGAGCAGTACTTC.

The genes are TRBV28 and TRBJ2-3; possible D gene TRBD2, 6 bases. The CDR3 loop spans 16 amino acids. The germline CDR1 and CDR2 sequences are MDHEN and SYDVKM. V gave up 5 bases and J gave up 4 bases, with 19 bases separating them. CDR3 in DNA: TGTGCCAGCAGTCCCCGGAGGCGGGGCCGGGCAGATACGCAGTATTTT. Translating it yields CASSPRRRGRADTQYF.

This clone has just one count. This chain links TRBV30 with TRBJ2-2; 10 bases align to TRBD1. After removal of 5 bases from V and 5 bases from J, the junction contained 2 bases not matched to a gene. Germline values: CDR1 GTSNPN, CDR2 SVGIG (reference sequence). The CDR3 has 13 residues. DNA for the CDR3: TGTGCCTGGGGGACAGGGGCGACCGGGGAGCTGTTTTTT. This gives the protein CAWGTGATGELFF.

V and J are TRBV2 and TRBJ2-3; D may be TRBD1 or TRBD2 (5 bases each). This CDR3 is built from 16 residues. CDR1 is SNHLY and CDR2 is FYNNEI in the germline V gene. V was shortened by 7 bases and J by 2 bases, with 19 bases between the two germline ends. The CDR3 is CASTPGPGRHTDTQYF. CDR3 coding DNA: TGTGCCAGCACCCCCGGACCGGGACGCCACACAGATACGCAGTATTTT.

The genes are TRBV7-2 and TRBJ1-4; 7 bases match TRBD1. This CDR3 is built from 14 residues. With 6 bases clipped from V and 5 bases from J, the junction kept 6 bases outside the gene matches. Per the germline V gene, CDR1 is SGHTA and CDR2 is FQGNSA. CDR3 protein: CASRPGTENEKLFF. In DNA, the CDR3 is TGTGCCAGCAGACCCGGGACAGAAAATGAAAAACTGTTTTTT.

V and J are TRBV7-2 and TRBJ2-1; perhaps TRBD2 as D (6 bases). The CDR3 has 16 residues. The germline V gene has CDR1 SGHTA and CDR2 FQGNSA. With 3 bases removed from V and 6 bases from J, the gap between germline ends came to 18 bases. CDR3 residues: CASSLGGAGRSNEQFF. The DNA for the CDR3 is TGTGCCAGCAGCTTGGGGGGAGCGGGCCGAAGCAATGAGCAGTTCTTC.